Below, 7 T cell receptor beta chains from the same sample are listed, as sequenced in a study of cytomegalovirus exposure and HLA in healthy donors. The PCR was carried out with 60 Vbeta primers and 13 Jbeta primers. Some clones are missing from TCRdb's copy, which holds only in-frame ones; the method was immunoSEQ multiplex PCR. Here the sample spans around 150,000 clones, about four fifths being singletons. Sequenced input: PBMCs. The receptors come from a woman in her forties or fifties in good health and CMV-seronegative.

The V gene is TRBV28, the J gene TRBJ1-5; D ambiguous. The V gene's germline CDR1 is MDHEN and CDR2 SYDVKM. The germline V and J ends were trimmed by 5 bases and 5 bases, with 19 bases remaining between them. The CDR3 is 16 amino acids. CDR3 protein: CASSPPIEGADQPQHF. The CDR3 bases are TGTGCCAGCAGTCCCCCCATAGAGGGCGCGGATCAGCCCCAGCATTTT. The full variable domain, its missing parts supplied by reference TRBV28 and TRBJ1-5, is DVKVTQSSRYLVKRTGEKVFLECVQDMDHENMFWYRQDPGLGLRLIYFSYDVKMKEKGDIPEGYSVSREKKERFSLILESASTNQTSMYLCASSPPIEGADQPQHFGDGTRLSIL.

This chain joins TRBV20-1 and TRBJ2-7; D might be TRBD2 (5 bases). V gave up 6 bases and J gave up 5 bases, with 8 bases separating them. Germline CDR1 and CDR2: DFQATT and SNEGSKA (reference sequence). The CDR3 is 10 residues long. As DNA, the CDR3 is TGCAGTGCCCAGGAGGACGAGCAGTACTTC. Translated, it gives CSAQEDEQYF.

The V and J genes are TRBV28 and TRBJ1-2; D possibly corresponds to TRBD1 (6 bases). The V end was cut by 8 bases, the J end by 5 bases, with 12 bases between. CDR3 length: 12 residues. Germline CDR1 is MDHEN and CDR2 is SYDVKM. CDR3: CASGGARYGYTF. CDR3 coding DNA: TGTGCCAGCGGGGGGGCTCGGTATGGCTACACCTTC.

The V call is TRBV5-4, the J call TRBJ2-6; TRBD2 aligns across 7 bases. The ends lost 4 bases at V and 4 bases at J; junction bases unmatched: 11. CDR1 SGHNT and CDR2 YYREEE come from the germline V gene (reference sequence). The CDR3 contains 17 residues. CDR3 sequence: CASSTEPSGGGANVLTF. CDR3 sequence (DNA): TGTGCCAGCAGCACAGAACCTAGCGGAGGAGGGGCCAACGTCCTGACTTTC.

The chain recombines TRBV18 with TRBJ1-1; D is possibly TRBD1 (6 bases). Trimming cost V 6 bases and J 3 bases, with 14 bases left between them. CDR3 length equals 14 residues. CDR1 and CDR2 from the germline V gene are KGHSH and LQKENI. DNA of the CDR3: TGTGCCAGCTCCTCCCTAGGGGGGGACACTGAAGCTTTCTTT. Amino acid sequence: CASSSLGGDTEAFF. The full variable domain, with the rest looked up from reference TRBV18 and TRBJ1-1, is NAGVMQNPRHLVRRRGQEARLRCSPMKGHSHVYWYRQLPEEGLKFMVYLQKENIIDESGMPKERFSAEFPKEGPSILRIQQVVRGDSAAYFCASSSLGGDTEAFFGQGTRLTVV.

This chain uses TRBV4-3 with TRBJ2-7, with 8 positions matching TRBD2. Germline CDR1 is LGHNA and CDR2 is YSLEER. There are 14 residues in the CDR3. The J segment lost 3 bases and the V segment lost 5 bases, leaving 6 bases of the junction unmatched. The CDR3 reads CASSGGRSHYEQYF. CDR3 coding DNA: TGCGCCAGCAGCGGCGGGAGGTCCCACTACGAGCAGTACTTC.

The CDR3 nucleotides read TGCGCCAGCAGCTTTCTAGGGGTTCAAGAGACCCAGTACTTC. It codes for CASSFLGVQETQYF. The chain joins TRBV5-1 to TRBJ2-5; tentative D call: TRBD1 (5 bases). The CDR3 runs 14 residues. Germline V gene data show CDR1 as SGHRS and CDR2 as YFSETQ. V was shortened by 2 bases and J by 2 bases, with 10 bases between the two germline ends.